These T cell receptor beta chains were read from a single sample in a study of siplizumab effects on memory and regulatory T cells. Repertoires were generated with immunoSEQ multiplex PCR, while TCRdb's copy carries only in-frame clones and drops some. The repertoire has 80,000 to 130,000 clones, about 93% of them found once; the top ten carry about 0.6%. Sequencing was performed on Tregs sorted from blood. These receptors came from a human donor in good health. Each CDR3 is given with its conserved first and last residue. A D gene is named only where the DNA matches it firmly. Rows may omit the clone size; those that give it use once, few, many or a size class.

d_call j_call v_call clone_size cdr3_aa cdr3_nt
TRBD1 TRBJ2-2 TRBV19 NA CASTPGGSNTGELFF TGTGCCAGTACCCCAGGGGGTTCGAACACCGGGGAGCTGTTTTTT
NA TRBJ2-2 TRBV19 NA CASSIKHYTGELFF TGTGCCAGTAGTATAAAACACTACACCGGGGAGCTGTTTTTT
NA TRBJ1-2 TRBV5-4 NA CASSSTRGYGYTF TGTGCCAGCAGCTCCACAAGGGGGTACGGCTACACCTTC
NA TRBJ2-3 TRBV2 NA CASSSTGTRADTQYF TGTGCCAGCAGTTCTACAGGGACCCGGGCAGATACGCAGTATTTT
NA TRBJ2-2 TRBV18 NA CASSPPPRLSNTGELFF TGTGCCAGCTCACCGCCTCCGAGACTATCGAACACCGGGGAGCTGTTTTTT
NA TRBJ2-7 TRBV5-1 NA CASSSRGGTGLYEQYF TGCGCCAGCAGCAGCCGGGGGGGGACAGGGCTTTACGAGCAGTACTTC
NA TRBJ2-5 TRBV27 NA CASSLSGYQETQYF TGTGCCAGCAGTTTATCTGGCTACCAAGAGACCCAGTACTTC
TRBD1 TRBJ2-4 TRBV5-1 NA CASSLGQGNIQYF TGCGCCAGCAGCTTGGGACAGGGAAACATTCAGTACTTC
NA TRBJ2-1 TRBV2 NA CASSPTTGSNEQFF TGTGCCAGCAGTCCAACTACAGGGAGCAATGAGCAGTTCTTC
TRBD1 TRBJ2-1 TRBV15 NA CATSSLGTGYNEQFF TGTGCCACCAGCAGCTTGGGGACAGGCTACAATGAGCAGTTCTTC
NA TRBJ2-7 TRBV6-1 NA CASHPSGTRNEQYF TGTGCCAGTCACCCCTCCGGGACACGGAACGAGCAGTACTTC
NA TRBJ1-1 TRBV28 NA CASSSRPPGTEAFF TGTGCCAGCAGTTCGCGGCCCCCTGGGACTGAAGCTTTCTTT
NA TRBJ2-7 TRBV27 NA CASSLIGSFSYEQYF TGTGCCAGCAGTTTAATCGGGAGTTTTTCCTACGAGCAGTACTTC
NA TRBJ2-5 TRBV5-1 NA CASSLVGREETQYF TGCGCCAGCAGCTTGGTTGGCAGGGAGGAGACCCAGTACTTC
TRBD2 TRBJ2-1 TRBV2 NA CASSSSTSGSEFF TGTGCCAGCAGTTCATCGACTAGCGGGAGTGAGTTCTTC
TRBD1 TRBJ2-1 TRBV28 NA CASTPGGRTLYNEQFF TGTGCCAGCACCCCAGGGGGACGGACCCTGTACAATGAGCAGTTCTTC
TRBD2 TRBJ2-1 TRBV7-7 NA CASSQGLVSNEQFF TGTGCCAGCAGCCAAGGACTAGTCTCCAATGAGCAGTTCTTC
TRBD2 TRBJ2-1 TRBV27 NA CASSFLAGGPYEQFF TGTGCCAGCAGTTTTCTAGCGGGAGGGCCGTATGAGCAGTTCTTC
NA TRBJ2-6 TRBV6-1 NA CASSVLGGDGANVLTF TGTGCCAGCAGTGTGTTGGGGGGAGATGGGGCCAACGTCCTGACTTTC
TRBD1 TRBJ2-5 TRBV28 NA CASSLSDRDRETQYF TGTGCCAGCAGTTTGAGTGACAGGGATAGAGAGACCCAGTACTTC
NA TRBJ2-7 TRBV5-5 NA CASSGMTMSYEQYF TGTGCCAGCAGCGGGATGACAATGAGTTACGAGCAGTACTTC
NA TRBJ2-1 TRBV9 NA CASSVSGRSNNEQFF TGTGCCAGCAGCGTGTCGGGACGGTCGAATAATGAGCAGTTCTTC
TRBD2 TRBJ2-3 TRBV7-9 NA CASSRSGSWDTQYF TGTGCCAGCAGCCGTAGCGGGAGTTGGGATACGCAGTATTTT
NA TRBJ2-1 TRBV25-1 NA CASSDLPGFNEQFF TGTGCCAGCAGTGATCTTCCAGGGTTCAATGAGCAGTTCTTC
NA TRBJ2-7 TRBV30 NA CAWSIRTGASYRYEQYF TGTGCCTGGAGTATAAGGACGGGGGCCAGCTATCGCTACGAGCAGTACTTC
NA TRBJ2-3 TRBV6-5 NA CASSYGGPGTDTQYF TGTGCCAGCAGTTACGGGGGGCCTGGGACAGATACGCAGTATTTT
TRBD1 TRBJ2-1 TRBV5-1 NA CASRQGGQVNEQFF TGCGCCAGCAGGCAAGGCGGACAGGTCAATGAGCAGTTCTTC
TRBD1 TRBJ1-2 TRBV9 NA CASSVIGTGSYYGYTF TGTGCCAGCAGCGTCATAGGGACAGGGAGTTACTATGGCTACACCTTC
NA TRBJ2-1 TRBV18 NA CASSSLVGREGKQFF TGTGCCAGCTCATCTCTGGTGGGCCGGGAAGGGAAGCAGTTCTTC
NA TRBJ1-3 TRBV14 NA CASSHSRPFNTIYF TGTGCCAGCAGCCATTCGAGGCCCTTCAACACCATATATTTT
NA TRBJ2-4 TRBV18 NA CASSESRNIQYF TGTGCCAGCTCAGAGTCGAGGAACATTCAGTACTTC
NA TRBJ2-5 TRBV7-8 once CASSSPETQYF TGTGCCAGCAGCTCTCCGGAGACCCAGTACTTC
TRBD1 TRBJ2-7 TRBV7-9 NA CASSSDDRVPYEQYF TGTGCCAGCAGCTCCGATGACAGGGTGCCCTACGAGCAGTACTTC
TRBD1 TRBJ2-5 TRBV11-1 NA CASSLTRGQGETQYF TGTGCCAGCAGCTTAACGAGGGGGCAAGGAGAGACCCAGTACTTC
TRBD1 TRBJ2-1 TRBV5-1 NA CASRETLGQGSYNEQFF TGCGCCAGCAGAGAAACACTGGGACAGGGGTCTTACAATGAGCAGTTCTTC
TRBD1 TRBJ1-1 TRBV6-6 NA CASSYFLTGDTEAFF TGTGCCAGCAGTTACTTTCTAACAGGGGACACTGAAGCTTTCTTT
TRBD2 TRBJ2-1 TRBV29-1 NA CSVESRSGRNEQFF TGCAGCGTTGAAAGCAGGAGCGGGAGAAATGAGCAGTTCTTC